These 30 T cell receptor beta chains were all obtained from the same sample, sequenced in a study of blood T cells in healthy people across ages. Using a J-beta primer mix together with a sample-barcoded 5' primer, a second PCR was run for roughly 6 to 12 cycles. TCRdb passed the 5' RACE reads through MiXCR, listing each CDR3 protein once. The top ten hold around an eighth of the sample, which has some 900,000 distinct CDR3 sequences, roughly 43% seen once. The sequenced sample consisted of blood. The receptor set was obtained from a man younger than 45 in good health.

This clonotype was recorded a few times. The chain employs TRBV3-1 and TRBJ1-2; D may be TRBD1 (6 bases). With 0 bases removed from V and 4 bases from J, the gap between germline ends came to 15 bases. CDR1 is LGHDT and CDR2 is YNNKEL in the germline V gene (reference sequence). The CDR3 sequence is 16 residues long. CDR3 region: CASSQEQGLVSYGYTF. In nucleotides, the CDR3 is TGTGCCAGCAGCCAAGAGCAGGGGCTTGTGAGCTATGGCTACACCTTC.

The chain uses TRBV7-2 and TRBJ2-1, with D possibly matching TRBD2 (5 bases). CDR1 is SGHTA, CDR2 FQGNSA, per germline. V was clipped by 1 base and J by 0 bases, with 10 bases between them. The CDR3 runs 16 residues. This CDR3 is CASSLGGSASYNEQFF. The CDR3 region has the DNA TGTGCCAGCAGCTTAGGAGGGTCAGCCTCCTACAATGAGCAGTTCTTC.

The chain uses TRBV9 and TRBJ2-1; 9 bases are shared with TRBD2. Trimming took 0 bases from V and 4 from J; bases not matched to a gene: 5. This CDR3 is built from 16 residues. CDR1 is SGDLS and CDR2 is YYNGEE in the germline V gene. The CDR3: CASSVGYSGRYNEQFF. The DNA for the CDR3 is TGTGCCAGCAGCGTAGGATATAGCGGGAGATACAATGAGCAGTTCTTC. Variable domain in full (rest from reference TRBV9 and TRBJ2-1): DSGVTQTPKHLITATGQRVTLRCSPRSGDLSVYWYQQSLDQGLQFLIQYYNGEERAKGNILERFSAQQFPDLHSELNLSSLELGDSALYFCASSVGYSGRYNEQFFGPGTRLTVL.

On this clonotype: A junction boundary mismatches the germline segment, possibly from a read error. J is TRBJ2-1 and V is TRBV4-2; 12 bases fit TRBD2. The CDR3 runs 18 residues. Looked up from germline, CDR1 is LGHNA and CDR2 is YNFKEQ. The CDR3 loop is CASGQDTLAGGPGNEQFF. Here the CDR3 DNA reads TGTGCCAGCGGCCAAGATACGCTAGCGGGGGGGCCTGGCAATGAGCAGTTCTTC.

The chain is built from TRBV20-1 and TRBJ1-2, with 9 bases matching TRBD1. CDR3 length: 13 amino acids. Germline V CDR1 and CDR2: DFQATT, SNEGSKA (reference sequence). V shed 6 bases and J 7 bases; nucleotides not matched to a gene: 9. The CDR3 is CSAGPGTGSGYTF. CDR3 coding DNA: TGCAGTGCCGGTCCCGGGACAGGGAGTGGCTACACCTTC.

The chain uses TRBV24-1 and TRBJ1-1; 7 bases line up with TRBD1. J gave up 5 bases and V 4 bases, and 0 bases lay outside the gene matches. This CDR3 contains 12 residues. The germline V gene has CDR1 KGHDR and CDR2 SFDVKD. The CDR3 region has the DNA TGTGCCACCAGTGAACAGGGGACTGAAGCTTTCTTT. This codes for CATSEQGTEAFF.

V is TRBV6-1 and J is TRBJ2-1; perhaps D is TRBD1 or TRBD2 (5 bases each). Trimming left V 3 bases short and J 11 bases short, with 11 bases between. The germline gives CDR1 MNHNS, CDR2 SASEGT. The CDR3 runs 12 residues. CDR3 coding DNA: TGTGCCAGCAGTGATGAGAGGGGCAAGCAGTTCTTC. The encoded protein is CASSDERGKQFF.

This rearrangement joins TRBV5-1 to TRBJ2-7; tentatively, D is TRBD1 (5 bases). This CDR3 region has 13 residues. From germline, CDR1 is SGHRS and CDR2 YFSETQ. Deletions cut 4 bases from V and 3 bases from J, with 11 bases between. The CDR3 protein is CASSQDTGYEQYF. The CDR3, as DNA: TGCGCCAGCAGCCAGGATACAGGCTACGAGCAGTACTTC.

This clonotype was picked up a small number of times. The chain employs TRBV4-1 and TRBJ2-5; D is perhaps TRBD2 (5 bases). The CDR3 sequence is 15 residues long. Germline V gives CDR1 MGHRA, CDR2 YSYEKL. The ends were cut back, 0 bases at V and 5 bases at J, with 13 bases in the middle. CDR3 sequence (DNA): TGCGCCAGCAGCCAAGATCGTGAGGGATGGGAGACCCAGTACTTC. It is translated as CASSQDREGWETQYF.

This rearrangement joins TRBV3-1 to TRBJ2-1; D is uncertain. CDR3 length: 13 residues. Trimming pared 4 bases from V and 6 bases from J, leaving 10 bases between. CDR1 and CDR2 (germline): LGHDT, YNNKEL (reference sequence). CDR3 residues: CASSPLFINEQFF. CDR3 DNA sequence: TGTGCCAGCAGCCCCCTCTTTATCAATGAGCAGTTCTTC.

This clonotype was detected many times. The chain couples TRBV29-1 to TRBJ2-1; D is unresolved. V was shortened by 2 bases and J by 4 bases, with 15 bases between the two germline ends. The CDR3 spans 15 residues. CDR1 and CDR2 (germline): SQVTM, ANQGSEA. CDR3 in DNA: TGCAGCGTTGAATTAATTGGGTACCAATACAATGAGCAGTTCTTC. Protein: CSVELIGYQYNEQFF.

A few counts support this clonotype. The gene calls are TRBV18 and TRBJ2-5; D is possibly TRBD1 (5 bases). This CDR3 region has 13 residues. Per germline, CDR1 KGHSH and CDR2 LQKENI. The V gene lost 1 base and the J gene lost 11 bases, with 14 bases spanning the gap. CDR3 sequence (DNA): TGTGCCAGCTCACCACGAACAGGTACTGAACAGTACTTC. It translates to CASSPRTGTEQYF.

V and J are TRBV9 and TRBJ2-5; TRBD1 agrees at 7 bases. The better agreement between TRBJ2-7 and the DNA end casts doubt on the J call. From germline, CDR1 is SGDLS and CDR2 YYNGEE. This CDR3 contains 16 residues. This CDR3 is CASSAELGTALGEQYF. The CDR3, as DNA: TGTGCCAGCAGCGCCGAGCTCGGGACAGCGCTAGGCGAGCAGTACTTC.

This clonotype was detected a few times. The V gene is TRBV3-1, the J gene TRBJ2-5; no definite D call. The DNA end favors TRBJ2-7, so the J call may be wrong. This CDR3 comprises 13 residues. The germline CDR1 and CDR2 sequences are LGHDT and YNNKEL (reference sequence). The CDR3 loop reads CASSRVVFGEQYF. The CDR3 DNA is TGTGCCAGCAGCCGAGTAGTGTTTGGCGAGCAGTACTTC.

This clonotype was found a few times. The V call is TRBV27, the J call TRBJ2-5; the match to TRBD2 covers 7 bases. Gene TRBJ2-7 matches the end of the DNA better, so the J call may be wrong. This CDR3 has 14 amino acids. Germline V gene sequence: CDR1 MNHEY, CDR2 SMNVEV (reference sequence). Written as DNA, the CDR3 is TGTGCCAGCAGTGTGGCGGGGGAGCTCAACGAGCAGTACTTC. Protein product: CASSVAGELNEQYF.

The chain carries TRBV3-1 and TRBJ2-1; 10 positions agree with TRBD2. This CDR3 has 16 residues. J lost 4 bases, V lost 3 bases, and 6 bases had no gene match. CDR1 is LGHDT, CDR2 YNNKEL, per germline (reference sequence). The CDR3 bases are TGTGCCAGCAGCCAGCGGGCTAGCGGGGGTTACAATGAGCAGTTCTTC. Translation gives CASSQRASGGYNEQFF.

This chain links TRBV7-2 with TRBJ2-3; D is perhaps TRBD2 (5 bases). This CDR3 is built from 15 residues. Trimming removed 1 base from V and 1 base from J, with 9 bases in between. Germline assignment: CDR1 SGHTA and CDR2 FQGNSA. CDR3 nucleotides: TGTGCCAGCAGCTTAGGAGGGCTGGGCACAGATACGCAGTATTTT. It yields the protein CASSLGGLGTDTQYF.

In DNA, the CDR3 is TGCGCCAGCAGCTTGCCCCCTACCAGCTCCTACAATGAGCAGTTCTTC. Translating it yields CASSLPPTSSYNEQFF. The rearrangement joins TRBV5-1 to TRBJ2-1; D is uncertain. The CDR3 is 16 amino acids. CDR1 is SGHRS and CDR2 is YFSETQ in the germline V gene. V was shortened by 1 base and J by 0 bases, with 11 bases between the two germline ends.

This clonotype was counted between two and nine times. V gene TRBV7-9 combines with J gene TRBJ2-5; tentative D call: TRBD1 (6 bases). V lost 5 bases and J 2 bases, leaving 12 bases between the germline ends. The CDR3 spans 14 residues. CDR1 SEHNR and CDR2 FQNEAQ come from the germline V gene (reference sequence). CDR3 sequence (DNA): TGTGCCAGCAGCCTCCGACAGGAACAAGAGACCCAGTACTTC. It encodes CASSLRQEQETQYF.

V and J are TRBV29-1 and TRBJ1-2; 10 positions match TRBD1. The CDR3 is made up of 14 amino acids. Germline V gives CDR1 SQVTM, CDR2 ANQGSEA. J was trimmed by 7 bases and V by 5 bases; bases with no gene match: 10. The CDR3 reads CSVYGTGEGGGYTF. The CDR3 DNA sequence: TGCAGCGTTTATGGGACAGGGGAAGGAGGTGGCTACACCTTC.

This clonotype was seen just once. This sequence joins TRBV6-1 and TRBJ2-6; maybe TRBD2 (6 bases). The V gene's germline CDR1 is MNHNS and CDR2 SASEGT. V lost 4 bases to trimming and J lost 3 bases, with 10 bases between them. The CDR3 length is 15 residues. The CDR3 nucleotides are TGTGCCAGCAGTGGCCGGGGGTTTGGGGCCAACGTCCTGACTTTC. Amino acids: CASSGRGFGANVLTF.

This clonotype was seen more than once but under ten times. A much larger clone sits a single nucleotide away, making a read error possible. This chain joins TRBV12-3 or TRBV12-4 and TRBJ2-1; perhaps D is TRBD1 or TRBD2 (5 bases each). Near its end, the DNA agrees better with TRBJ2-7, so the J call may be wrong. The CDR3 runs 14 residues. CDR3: CASSLTGTYNEQYF. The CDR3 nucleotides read TGTGCCAGCAGTTTAACCGGGACCTACAATGAGCAGTACTTC.

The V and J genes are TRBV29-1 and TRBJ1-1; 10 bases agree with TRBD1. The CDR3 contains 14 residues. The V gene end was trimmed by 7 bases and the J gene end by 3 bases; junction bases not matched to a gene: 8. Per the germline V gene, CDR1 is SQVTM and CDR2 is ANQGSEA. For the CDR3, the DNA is TGCAGCGCCACCCGACAGGGGGCGTACACTGAAGCTTTCTTT. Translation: CSATRQGAYTEAFF.

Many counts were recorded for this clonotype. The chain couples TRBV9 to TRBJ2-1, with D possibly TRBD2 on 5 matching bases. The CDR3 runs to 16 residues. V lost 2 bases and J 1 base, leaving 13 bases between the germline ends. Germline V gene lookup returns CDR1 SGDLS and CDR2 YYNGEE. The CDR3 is CASSVVPGSSYNEQFF. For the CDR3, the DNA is TGTGCCAGCAGCGTCGTCCCGGGGTCGTCCTACAATGAGCAGTTCTTC.

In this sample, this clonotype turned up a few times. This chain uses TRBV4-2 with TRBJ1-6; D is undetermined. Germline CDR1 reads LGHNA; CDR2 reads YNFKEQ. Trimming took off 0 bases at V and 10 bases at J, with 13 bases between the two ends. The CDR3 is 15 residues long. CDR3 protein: CASSQERRPDSPLHF. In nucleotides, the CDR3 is TGTGCCAGCAGCCAAGAGAGGCGCCCGGACTCACCCCTCCACTTT.

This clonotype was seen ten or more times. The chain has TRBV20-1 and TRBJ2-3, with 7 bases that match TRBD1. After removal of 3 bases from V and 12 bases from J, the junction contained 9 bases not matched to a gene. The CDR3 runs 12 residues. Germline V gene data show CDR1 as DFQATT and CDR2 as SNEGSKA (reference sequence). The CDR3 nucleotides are TGCAGTGCTAGGGGGAACAGGGGCTTACAGTATTTT. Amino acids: CSARGNRGLQYF.

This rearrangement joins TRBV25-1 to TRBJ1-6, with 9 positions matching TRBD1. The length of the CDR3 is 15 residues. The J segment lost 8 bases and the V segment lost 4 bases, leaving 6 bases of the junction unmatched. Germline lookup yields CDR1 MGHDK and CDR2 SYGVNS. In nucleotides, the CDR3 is TGTGCCAGCAGTGGTTGGACAGGGGATCATTCACCCCTCCACTTT. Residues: CASSGWTGDHSPLHF.

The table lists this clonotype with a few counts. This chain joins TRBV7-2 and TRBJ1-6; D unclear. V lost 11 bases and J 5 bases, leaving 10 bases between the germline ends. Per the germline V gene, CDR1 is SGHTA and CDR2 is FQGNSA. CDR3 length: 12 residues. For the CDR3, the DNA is TGTGCCTCCGGGCCCAATAATTCACCCCTCCACTTT. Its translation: CASGPNNSPLHF.

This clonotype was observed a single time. Here the CDR3 reads CASRIDLGGDTQYF. CDR3 nucleotide sequence: TGTGCCAGCAGGATAGACCTGGGGGGAGATACGCAGTATTTT. The rearrangement uses TRBV7-2 and TRBJ2-3, with a weak D call TRBD2 (6 bases). Trimming stripped 6 bases from V and 5 bases from J, with 15 bases between. Germline CDR1 is SGHTA and CDR2 is FQGNSA. The CDR3 sequence is 14 residues long.

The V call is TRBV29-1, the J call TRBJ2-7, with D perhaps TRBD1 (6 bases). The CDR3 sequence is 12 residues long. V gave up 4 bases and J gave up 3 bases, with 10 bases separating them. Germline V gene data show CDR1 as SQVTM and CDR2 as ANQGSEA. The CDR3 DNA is TGCAGCGTTGTTGGGACACGCTACGAGCAGTACTTC. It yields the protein CSVVGTRYEQYF.